The 14 T cell receptor beta chains given below trace back to one sample, sequenced in a study of read filtering for tumor transcriptome and immune sequencing. The library was built from about 400 ng RNA with molecular barcoded adaptors for alpha/delta and beta/gamma chains. TCRdb used MiXCR to reprocess the reads, holding one entry per CDR3 protein. The top ten clones hold over 9.5% of a sample with roughly 93,000 distinct CDR3 sequences, 20% to 25% of them seen once. Input material: a population of CD138-negative cells sorted from bone marrow. These receptors came from a donor aged 40 or over with multiple myeloma.

The sample holds many counts of this clonotype. The V call is TRBV18, the J call TRBJ2-7; TRBD2 aligns across 12 bases. Germline V gene sequence: CDR1 KGHSH, CDR2 LQKENI. CDR3 length: 15 residues. Unmatched junction bases numbered 8, after V lost 6 bases and J lost 5 bases. The CDR3, as DNA: TGTGCCAGCTCTGTGACTAGCGGGGGACGGGACGAGCAGTACTTC. Translating it yields CASSVTSGGRDEQYF.

This clonotype was observed many times. This chain links TRBV5-1 with TRBJ1-1; D unclear. The CDR3 totals 15 residues. The germline V gene encodes CDR1 SGHRS and CDR2 YFSETQ. V was clipped by 0 bases and J by 1 base, with 10 bases between them. This CDR3 is CASSLVVTPNTEAFF. CDR3 sequence (DNA): TGCGCCAGCAGCTTGGTGGTGACACCGAACACTGAAGCTTTCTTT.

This clonotype was picked up many times. Given a much more abundant clone one base away, this may be a read error. The chain is built from TRBV13 and TRBJ1-1; no clear D. Germline V gene sequence: CDR1 PRHDT, CDR2 FYEKMQ (reference sequence). Trimming took 4 bases from V and 1 from J, leaving 1 base between them. The CDR3 has 11 residues. DNA for the CDR3: TGTGCCAGCAGCTCGAACACTGAAGCTTTCTTT. It translates to CASSSNTEAFF.

Details on this clonotype: A much larger clone differs by one base, so this may be a read error. The V gene is TRBV18, the J gene TRBJ1-4, with D tentatively TRBD1 (5 bases). The germline gives CDR1 KGHSH, CDR2 LQKENI. This CDR3 has 14 residues. Written as DNA, the CDR3 is TGTGCCAGCTCACCGGCCGACAGAAATGAAGAACTGTTTTTT. Protein: CASSPADRNEELFF.

This clonotype was seen many times. The CDR3 is CASSLDRHNEQFF. The CDR3 DNA reads TGCGCCAGCAGCCTGGACAGGCACAATGAGCAGTTCTTC. The chain uses TRBV5-1 and TRBJ2-1, with TRBD1 matching over 7 bases. This CDR3 has 13 amino acids. Losses at the gene ends were 4 bases for V and 5 bases for J; bases not matched to a gene: 3. Germline loops: CDR1 SGHRS, CDR2 YFSETQ.

This clonotype has ten or more counts. One junction end does not reproduce the germline sequence, and a read error may be involved. The CDR3 spells CGASGDTDTQYF. The CDR3 DNA reads TGCGGGGCTAGCGGGGACACAGATACGCAGTATTTT. The V call is TRBV30, the J call TRBJ2-3; 9 bases agree with TRBD2. CDR1 GTSNPN and CDR2 SVGIG come from the germline V gene (reference sequence). The CDR3 has 12 amino acids.

This clonotype was observed at least ten times. The chain links TRBV4-2 to TRBJ2-7; 8 bases map to TRBD2. The junction had 17 bases not matched to a gene; V was cut back by 0 bases and J by 4 bases. The germline gives CDR1 LGHNA, CDR2 YNFKEQ. This CDR3 is built from 19 residues. The CDR3 DNA is TGTGCCAGCAGCCAAGATGCGGCGGGACTAGGAAATGGGCAGTACGAGCAGTACTTC. Residues: CASSQDAAGLGNGQYEQYF.

This clonotype occurred many times. The chain couples TRBV19 to TRBJ1-4; TRBD1 matches at 9 bases. The germline V gene encodes CDR1 LNHDA and CDR2 SQIVND (reference sequence). V shed 7 bases, J shed 6 bases, and the junction held 12 bases outside the gene matches. There are 16 residues in the CDR3. As DNA, the CDR3 is TGTGCCAGTACCCCACCGGGACAGGGAAAATATGAAAAACTGTTTTTT. It codes for CASTPPGQGKYEKLFF.

This clonotype was seen just once. At one of its ends the junction is not consistent with the germline gene, which may arise from a read error. This chain connects TRBV6-6 to TRBJ2-1, with D perhaps TRBD1 (6 bases). This CDR3 comprises 16 residues. Germline CDR1 reads MNHNY; CDR2 reads SVGAGI (reference sequence). CDR3 residues: CTSSYSRTASHNEQFF. CDR3 sequence (DNA): TGTACCAGCAGTTACTCACGGACAGCCTCCCACAATGAGCAGTTCTTC.

The gene calls are TRBV5-1 and TRBJ2-5; perhaps TRBD1 as D (6 bases). CDR3 length: 14 residues. Germline CDR1 and CDR2: SGHRS and YFSETQ. Trimming took off 6 bases at V and 5 bases at J, with 17 bases between the two ends. DNA for the CDR3: TGCGCCAGCACCCCCAGGGGCAGGGATGAGACCCAGTACTTC. Translation gives CASTPRGRDETQYF.

Concerning this clonotype itself: A much larger clonotype is one base distant, so this may be a read error. The final CDR3 position lacks the conserved phenylalanine or tryptophan, pointing to a likely read error. This chain connects TRBV12-3 or TRBV12-4 to TRBJ2-2; perhaps TRBD2 as D (5 bases). The CDR3 runs to 16 residues. V gave up 4 bases and J gave up 3 bases, with 15 bases separating them. The chain's CDR3 is CASSSPMRAYTGELFS. In DNA form, the CDR3 reads TGTGCCAGCAGTTCCCCCATGAGGGCCTACACCGGGGAGCTGTTTTCT.

This clonotype has a count of ten or more. The chain recombines TRBV5-1 with TRBJ1-4; D is perhaps TRBD1 (5 bases). CDR1 is SGHRS, CDR2 YFSETQ, per germline. The CDR3 is 15 amino acids. V was cut by 0 bases and J by 3 bases, with 9 bases left in between. The CDR3 region is CASSLVVGPNEKLFF. In DNA form, the CDR3 reads TGCGCCAGCAGCTTGGTGGTGGGGCCTAATGAAAAACTGTTTTTT.

There are many counts of this clonotype. The chain employs TRBV29-1 and TRBJ2-2; 7 bases fit TRBD2. CDR1 is SQVTM and CDR2 is ANQGSEA in the germline V gene. V was clipped by 4 bases and J by 2 bases; unmatched bases: 4. CDR3 length equals 14 residues. CDR3 DNA sequence: TGCAGCGTTGCACTAGCGACCAACACCGGGGAGCTGTTTTTT. Translation gives CSVALATNTGELFF.

This clonotype occurred many times. The chain has TRBV30 and TRBJ1-6; TRBD1 might be the D (5 bases). Germline CDR1 is GTSNPN and CDR2 is SVGIG (reference sequence). The V and J ends lost 4 bases and 8 bases respectively, with 12 bases between them. This CDR3 is 13 amino acids long. DNA for the CDR3: TGTGCCTGGATGGGGACCTTGTATTCACCCCTCCACTTT. It translates to CAWMGTLYSPLHF. Supplemented by reference TRBV30 and TRBJ1-6, the full variable domain reads SQTIHQWPATLVQPVGSPLSLECTVEGTSNPNLYWYRQAAGRGLQLLFYSVGIGQISSEVPQNLSASRPQDRQFILSSKKLLLSDSGFYLCAWMGTLYSPLHFGNGTRLTVT.